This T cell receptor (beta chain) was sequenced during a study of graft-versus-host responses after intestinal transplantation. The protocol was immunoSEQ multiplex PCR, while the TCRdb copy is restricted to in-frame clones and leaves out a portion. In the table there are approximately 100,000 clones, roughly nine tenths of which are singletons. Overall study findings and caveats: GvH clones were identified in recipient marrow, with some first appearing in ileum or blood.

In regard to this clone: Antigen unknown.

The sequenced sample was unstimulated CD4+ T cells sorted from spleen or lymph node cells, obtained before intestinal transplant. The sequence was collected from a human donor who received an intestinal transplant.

CDR3 loop: CASSRAGGPTQNEQFF. As DNA, the CDR3 is TGTGCCAGCAGTCGCGCGGGGGGACCTACACAGAATGAGCAGTTCTTC. This rearrangement joins TRBV11-2 to TRBJ2-1; the match to TRBD2 covers 8 bases. V trimming: 6 bases; J trimming: 7 bases; junction bases outside the gene matches: 14. CDR3 length: 16 residues. Germline assignment: CDR1 SGHAT and CDR2 FQNNGV. The full variable domain, completed using reference TRBV11-2 and TRBJ2-1, is EAGVAQSPRYKIIEKRQSVAFWCNPISGHATLYWYQQILGQGPKLLIQFQNNGVVDDSQLPKDRFSAERLKGVDSTLKIQPAKLEDSAVYLCASSRAGGPTQNEQFFGPGTRLTVL.